This TCR beta chain was observed in a study of T cells in Graves' hyperthyroidism and ophthalmopathy. Overall study context: Staff took peripheral blood when the initial diagnosis was made, before any treatment began.

At first hyperthyroidism diagnosis, before any ophthalmopathy symptoms, the blood sample was collected. This clonotype showed up many times. No antigen is known for it. Template material for amplifying TCR beta CDR3 regions consisted of RNA transcripts. The TCR CDR3 was amplified in a first-round RT-PCR using the HTBI primer set. One entry per CDR3 protein results from TCRdb running MiXCR on the multiplex PCR reads. The sample includes 270,000 or so distinct CDR3 sequences, 25% to 30% of them seen just once. Germline CDR1 is SNHLY and CDR2 is FYNNEI. The CDR3 runs to 17 residues. The junction had 4 bases not matched to a gene; V was cut back by 2 bases and J by 0 bases. Study findings and constraints: Before onset, ophthalmopathy was predicted by the model a median roughly 6.8 months earlier.

The sample comprised blood. The chain recombines TRBV2 with TRBJ2-6; the match to TRBD2 covers 7 bases. The clonotype comes from a man in his forties or fifties with Graves' hyperthyroidism that later progressed to Graves' ophthalmopathy. In DNA form, the CDR3 reads TGTGCCAGCAGTGAATTTGGCGGGAGCTCTGGGGCCAACGTCCTGACTTTC. Amino acid sequence: CASSEFGGSSGANVLTF.